This T cell receptor beta chain was observed in a study of T cell repertoires in aging, cancer and after chemotherapy. The template was genomic DNA from peripheral blood, not RNA. This clonotype was recorded a few times. Multiplex touch-down PCR with TRB-A/B primers amplified rearranged V-D-J TRB sequences. TCRdb ran MiXCR on the multiplex PCR reads and lists one entry per CDR3 protein. The sample includes 10,000 to 15,000 distinct CDR3 sequences, 25% to 30% of them seen just once. This CDR3 spans 12 amino acids. Germline-derived CDR1 and CDR2 are SGHTA and FQGNSA. Trimming pared 5 bases from V and 0 bases from J, leaving 5 bases between.

The sequencing sample was made of blood. V usage is TRBV7-2 and J usage is TRBJ2-7, with D unclear. This receptor was identified in a human donor with a blood cancer. Written as DNA, the CDR3 is TGTGCCAGCAGCCGCAGCTCCTACGAGCAGTACTTC. Its translation: CASSRSSYEQYF.